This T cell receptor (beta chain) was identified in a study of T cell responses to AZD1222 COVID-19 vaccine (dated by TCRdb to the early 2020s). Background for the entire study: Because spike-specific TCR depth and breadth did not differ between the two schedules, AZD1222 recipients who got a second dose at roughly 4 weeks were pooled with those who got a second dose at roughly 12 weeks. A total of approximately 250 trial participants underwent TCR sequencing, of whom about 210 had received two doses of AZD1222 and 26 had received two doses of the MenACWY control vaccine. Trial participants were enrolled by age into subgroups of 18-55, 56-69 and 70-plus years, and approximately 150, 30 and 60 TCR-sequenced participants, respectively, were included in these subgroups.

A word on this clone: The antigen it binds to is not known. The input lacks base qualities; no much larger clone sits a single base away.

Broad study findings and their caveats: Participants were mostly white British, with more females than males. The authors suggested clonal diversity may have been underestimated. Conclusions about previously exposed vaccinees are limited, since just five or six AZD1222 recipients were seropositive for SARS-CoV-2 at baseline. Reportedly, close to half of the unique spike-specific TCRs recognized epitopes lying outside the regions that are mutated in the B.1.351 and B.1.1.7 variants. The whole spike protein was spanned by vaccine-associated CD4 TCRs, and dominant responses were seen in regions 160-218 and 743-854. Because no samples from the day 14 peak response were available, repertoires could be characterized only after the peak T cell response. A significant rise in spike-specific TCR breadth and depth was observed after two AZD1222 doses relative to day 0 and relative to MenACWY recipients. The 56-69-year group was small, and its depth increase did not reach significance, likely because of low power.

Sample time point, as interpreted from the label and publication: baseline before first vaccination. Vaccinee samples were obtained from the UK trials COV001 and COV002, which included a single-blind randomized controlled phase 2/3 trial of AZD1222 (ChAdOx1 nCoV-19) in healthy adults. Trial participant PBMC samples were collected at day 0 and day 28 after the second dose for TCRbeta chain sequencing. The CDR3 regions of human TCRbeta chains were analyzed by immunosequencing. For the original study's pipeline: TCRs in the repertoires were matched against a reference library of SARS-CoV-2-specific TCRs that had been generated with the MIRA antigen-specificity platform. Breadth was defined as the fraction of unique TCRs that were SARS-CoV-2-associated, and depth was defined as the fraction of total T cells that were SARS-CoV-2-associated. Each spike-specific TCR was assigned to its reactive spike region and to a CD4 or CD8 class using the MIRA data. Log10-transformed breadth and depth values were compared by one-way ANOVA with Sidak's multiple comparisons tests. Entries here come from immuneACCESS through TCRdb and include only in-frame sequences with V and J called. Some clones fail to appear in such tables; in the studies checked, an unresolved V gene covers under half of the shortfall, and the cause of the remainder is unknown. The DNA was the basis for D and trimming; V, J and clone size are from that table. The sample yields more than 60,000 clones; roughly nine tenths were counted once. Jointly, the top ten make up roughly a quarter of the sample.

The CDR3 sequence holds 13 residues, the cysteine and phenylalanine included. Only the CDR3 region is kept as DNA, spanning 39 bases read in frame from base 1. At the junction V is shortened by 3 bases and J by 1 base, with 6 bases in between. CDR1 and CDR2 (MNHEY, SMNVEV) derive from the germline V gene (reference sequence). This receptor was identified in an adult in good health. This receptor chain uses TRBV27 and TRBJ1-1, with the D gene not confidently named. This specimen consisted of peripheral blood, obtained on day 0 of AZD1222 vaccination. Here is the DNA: TGTGCCAGCAGTTTGCGAAAGAACACTGAAGCTTTCTTT. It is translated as CASSLRKNTEAFF.